A selection of T cell receptor beta chains follows, all from one sample in a study of CD8 T cells in Susac syndrome. TCRdb reanalysed the immunoSEQ multiplex PCR reads using MiXCR and keeps one entry per CDR3 protein. The sample has 110,000 or so distinct CDR3 sequences, 80% to 95% seen once; the top ten hold about 0.14%. The sample consisted of CD4+ T cells from PBMCs. These receptor sequences come from a human donor in good health. The CDR3 runs from the conserved cysteine through the conserved F or W. The order of the fields is clone size, V gene, J gene, D gene, CDR3 protein, CDR3 DNA. The D gene is left open where the match is weak. Not all rows give a size; the values are once, few, many and, for expanded clones, a class.

NA	TRBV18	TRBJ2-1	NA	CASSPGTHTNEQFF	TGTGCCAGCTCACCCGGGACGCACACCAATGAGCAGTTCTTC
NA	TRBV12-3/TRBV12-4	TRBJ2-3	TRBD1	CASSGRGGRADTQYF	TGTGCCAGCAGTGGGAGAGGGGGCCGGGCAGATACGCAGTATTTT
NA	TRBV29-1	TRBJ2-7	TRBD2	CSVEPSGYPYEQYF	TGCAGCGTTGAACCTAGCGGGTATCCCTACGAGCAGTACTTC
NA	TRBV4-3	TRBJ2-5	TRBD2	CASSQRGGLAGETQYF	TGCGCCAGCAGCCAACGGGGAGGACTAGCTGGGGAGACCCAGTACTTC
NA	TRBV19	TRBJ2-7	NA	CASMGPALLGEQYF	TGTGCCAGTATGGGCCCCGCCCTTTTGGGCGAGCAGTACTTC
NA	TRBV19	TRBJ1-5	TRBD1	CASSERTGLNQPQHF	TGTGCCAGTAGTGAACGGACAGGCCTCAATCAGCCCCAGCATTTT
once	TRBV20-1	TRBJ2-1	NA	CSASFLNTYNEQFF	TGCAGTGCCAGCTTTCTTAATACCTACAATGAGCAGTTCTTC
NA	TRBV4-3	TRBJ2-7	NA	CASSQDPASSYEQYF	TGCGCCAGCAGCCAAGATCCGGCAAGCTCCTACGAGCAGTACTTC
NA	TRBV5-4	TRBJ1-1	TRBD1	CASSLMTGRNTEAFF	TGTGCCAGCAGCTTGATGACAGGGAGGAACACTGAAGCTTTCTTT
NA	TRBV2	TRBJ2-6	NA	CASSEEGPGANVLTF	TGTGCCAGCAGTGAAGAGGGACCCGGGGCCAACGTCCTGACTTTC
NA	TRBV29-1	TRBJ1-1	TRBD1	CSGGTENTEAFF	TGCAGCGGGGGGACAGAGAACACTGAAGCTTTCTTT
NA	TRBV3-1	TRBJ1-2	NA	CASSQAGRGYTF	TGTGCCAGCAGCCAAGCTGGTCGTGGCTACACCTTC
NA	TRBV6-6	TRBJ2-5	NA	CARESVQETQYF	TGTGCCCGCGAGAGCGTCCAAGAGACCCAGTACTTC
NA	TRBV23-1	TRBJ1-1	NA	CASSQLNPSGLSTEAFF	TGCGCCAGCAGTCAATTAAATCCCTCAGGGCTGTCCACTGAAGCTTTCTTT
once	TRBV7-9	TRBJ2-7	NA	CASSPWGASSYEQYF	TGTGCCAGCAGCCCATGGGGGGCCTCCTCCTACGAGCAGTACTTC
NA	TRBV10-1	TRBJ1-1	NA	CASSESRGEAGAEAFF	TGCGCCAGCAGTGAGTCCCGTGGGGAGGCGGGGGCTGAAGCTTTCTTT